Listed below are T cell receptor beta chains from one sample, sequenced in a study of CD8 T cells in Susac syndrome. TCRdb recomputed calls from the immunoSEQ multiplex PCR reads with MiXCR, one row per CDR3 protein. Found here are about 130,000 distinct CDR3 sequences, 90% to 95% of them singletons; the top ten hold approximately 0.24%. Sequenced sample: CD8+ T cells from PBMCs. The receptor set was obtained from a human donor with multiple sclerosis. The CDR3 runs from the conserved cysteine through the conserved F or W. D genes are given only for firm matches. Size is stated for part of the rows, as once, few or many counts, or as a class when the clone is expanded.

clone size,CDR3 length,D gene,J gene,V gene,CDR3 protein,CDR3 DNA
-,12,TRBD1,TRBJ2-3,TRBV28,CASDRGRDTQYF,TGTGCCAGCGACAGGGGAAGGGATACGCAGTATTTT
-,16,-,TRBJ2-1,TRBV9,CASSVALRAVGNEQFF,TGTGCCAGCAGCGTAGCCTTAAGGGCTGTCGGCAATGAGCAGTTCTTC
-,16,TRBD2,TRBJ2-3,TRBV4-3,CASSQDTGLAVNTQYF,TGCGCCAGCAGCCAAGATACTGGACTAGCGGTGAATACGCAGTATTTT
-,13,TRBD1,TRBJ2-1,TRBV27,CASSGQDYNEQFF,TGTGCCAGCAGTGGACAGGACTACAATGAGCAGTTCTTC
-,14,-,TRBJ1-1,TRBV19,CASSMGEGDTEAFF,TGTGCCAGTAGTATGGGGGAAGGGGACACTGAAGCTTTCTTT
once,14,-,TRBJ2-3,TRBV6-5,CASSLGGHEDTQYF,TGTGCCAGCAGCCTGGGGGGGCACGAAGATACGCAGTATTTT
-,15,-,TRBJ1-2,TRBV4-3,CASSQDLGVNYGYTF,TGCGCCAGCAGCCAAGATTTAGGGGTTAACTATGGCTACACCTTC
-,12,-,TRBJ2-7,TRBV20-1,CSATPGLYEQYF,TGCAGTGCTACTCCCGGACTCTACGAGCAGTACTTC
-,16,TRBD2,TRBJ2-5,TRBV7-7,CASSLAGLSTQETQYF,TGTGCCAGCAGCTTAGCGGGACTATCGACACAAGAGACCCAGTACTTC
-,14,-,TRBJ1-6,TRBV2,CASSEEGYNSPLHF,TGTGCCAGCTCCGAGGAGGGATATAATTCACCCCTCCACTTT
-,12,-,TRBJ2-1,TRBV9,CASSVGLAEQFF,TGTGCCAGCAGCGTCGGTCTAGCGGAGCAGTTCTTC
-,17,TRBD2,TRBJ2-7,TRBV11-2,CASSYPRGSGNPYEQYF,TGTGCCAGCAGCTACCCCCGGGGTAGCGGGAACCCCTACGAGCAGTACTTC
-,14,TRBD1,TRBJ1-5,TRBV13,CASSLGTGHQPQHF,TGTGCCAGCAGCCTTGGGACAGGGCATCAGCCCCAGCATTTT
-,15,TRBD1,TRBJ1-5,TRBV19,CASSTTGHGNQPQHF,TGTGCCAGTAGTACGACAGGGCACGGCAATCAGCCCCAGCATTTT
-,13,-,TRBJ2-7,TRBV7-8,CASSWGQGYEQYF,TGTGCCAGCAGCTGGGGCCAGGGCTACGAGCAGTACTTC
-,15,TRBD2,TRBJ2-1,TRBV5-4,CASSLLAGGPNEQFF,TGTGCCAGCAGCTTGCTAGCGGGAGGGCCAAATGAGCAGTTCTTC
-,14,-,TRBJ1-1,TRBV21-1,CASSNEDTHTEAFF,TGTGCCAGCAGTAACGAAGACACCCACACTGAAGCTTTCTTT
-,14,-,TRBJ2-7,TRBV19,CATSPAGPNYEQYF,TGTGCCACCTCCCCGGCGGGGCCGAACTACGAGCAGTACTTC
-,12,-,TRBJ2-7,TRBV7-9,CASTLGYDEQYF,TGTGCCAGCACCCTGGGGTACGACGAGCAGTACTTC
-,14,TRBD1,TRBJ2-7,TRBV4-1,CASSPTGGRGEQYF,TGCGCCAGCAGCCCTACAGGGGGCAGGGGCGAGCAGTACTTC
-,11,-,TRBJ1-1,TRBV20-1,CSGDGGTEAFF,TGCAGTGGAGATGGGGGCACTGAAGCTTTCTTT
-,12,-,TRBJ2-3,TRBV12-3/TRBV12-4,CASRDLTDTQYF,TGTGCCAGCAGGGATCTCACAGATACGCAGTATTTT
-,13,-,TRBJ2-1,TRBV30,CAWLMNGFNEQFF,TGTGCCTGGCTTATGAATGGATTCAATGAGCAGTTCTTC
-,14,-,TRBJ2-3,TRBV15,CATSRFPGTDTQYF,TGTGCCACCAGCAGATTCCCAGGCACAGATACGCAGTATTTT
-,15,TRBD1,TRBJ1-4,TRBV27,CASSKLQGAEQKLFF,TGTGCCAGCAGTAAGTTACAGGGGGCGGAGCAAAAACTGTTTTTT
-,12,TRBD1,TRBJ1-5,TRBV29-1,CSVQGEGQPQHF,TGCAGCGTCCAGGGGGAGGGTCAGCCCCAGCATTTT